A selection of T cell receptor beta chains follows, all from one sample in a study of monozygotic twins with inflammatory bowel disease. Following a re-call of the 5' RACE reads, TCRdb has one entry per CDR3 protein and lacks DNA. Its table lists about 160,000 distinct CDR3 sequences. Input material: blood. Receptor source: a human donor with ulcerative colitis or Crohn's disease, or a healthy co-twin of an affected twin (not recorded which). Each CDR3 is given with its conserved first and last residue.

V	J	CDR3
TRBV20-1	TRBJ2-3	CSASSFGLAGGLPFTDTQYF
TRBV20-1	TRBJ1-1	CSARVSPGVRSEAFF
TRBV11-3	TRBJ2-5	CASSRGIETQYF
TRBV20-1	TRBJ1-5	CSASLMGQGNQPQHF
TRBV6-1	TRBJ2-5	CASRSQGQGREETQYF
TRBV27	TRBJ1-5	CASSPTTGFQPQHF
TRBV2	TRBJ2-5	CASTLLGGGQETQYF
TRBV27	TRBJ1-4	CASSPNPGREKLFF
TRBV5-1	TRBJ2-7	CASSSRTGGSTYEQYF
TRBV4-3	TRBJ2-1	CASSRAGTTDEQFF
TRBV6-2/TRBV6-3	TRBJ2-2	CASSYYGGSGTGELFF
TRBV12-3/TRBV12-4	TRBJ2-3	CASSPTWTQYF
TRBV9	TRBJ1-6	CASSVATGRGNSPLHF
TRBV2	TRBJ1-5	CASHRVTGSNQPQHF
TRBV4-1	TRBJ2-2	CASRGGTGELFF
TRBV7-9	TRBJ1-1	CASSNGTPNTEAFF
TRBV6-2/TRBV6-3	TRBJ2-3	CASSYGAGGQDTQYF
TRBV7-2	TRBJ2-3	CASSLRDRGDTQYF
TRBV7-8	TRBJ1-1	CASRDRSNTEAFF
TRBV6-4	TRBJ2-5	CASSEVAGGAETQYF
TRBV27	TRBJ2-7	CASSPTSRGGSYEQYF
TRBV5-1	TRBJ2-7	CASSLAEGGRLTYEQYF
TRBV27	TRBJ2-1	CASSVGPGVGMYNEQFF
TRBV7-2	TRBJ1-6	CASSLVWDQVNSPLHF
TRBV5-1	TRBJ2-3	CASSILAGLAASTDTQYF
TRBV20-1	TRBJ1-2	CSASNPANYGYTF
TRBV5-4	TRBJ2-3	CATKTASKDTQYF
TRBV28	TRBJ2-7	CASSLLMASGRRVYEQYF
TRBV4-1	TRBJ2-6	CASSHFPVGTGISGANVLTF
TRBV12-3/TRBV12-4	TRBJ2-7	CASSGDQNSYEQYF
TRBV5-4	TRBJ2-3	CASSPEAGADTQYF
TRBV5-4	TRBJ2-3	CASTGTYTDTQYF
TRBV25-1	TRBJ2-1	CASSEYGGPVQFF
TRBV12-3/TRBV12-4	TRBJ1-2	CASNLHGGDYGYTF
TRBV28	TRBJ1-1	CASSGAGASGVTEAFF
TRBV11-1	TRBJ2-7	CASSFLAGGSEQYF
TRBV5-5	TRBJ2-1	CASSRTGGVYNEQFF
TRBV24-1	TRBJ1-5	CATTQDSNQPQHF
TRBV7-2	TRBJ2-2	CASSLTRNTGELFF
TRBV3-1	TRBJ2-1	CASSRGSSSYNEQFF
TRBV12-3/TRBV12-4	TRBJ2-5	CATRKDTQETQYF
TRBV27	TRBJ2-1	CASSLLGTSGYNEQFF